This record looks at one TCR beta chain sequence and its context. Its antigen remains unknown. These data are taken from a study of a mutant IDH1 vaccine in newly diagnosed glioma. Time point specified: week 35, safety follow-up. Mutant IDH1 20-mer peptide, at 300 ug, made up each vaccine dose, with topical imiquimod. Sequenced by immunoSEQ multiplex PCR; TCRdb stores in-frame clones only, minus some. The sample lists some 31,000 clones; under 85% were seen once. The CDR3 is made up of 15 amino acids. Germline CDR1 reads SNHLY; CDR2 reads FYNNEI. Trimming at V came to 3 bases and at J to 5 bases, leaving 8 bases not matched to a gene.

The origin of this receptor is a woman aged 30 to 39 with glioma. Some clones in this sample may be carry-over from other donors' samples. The genes are TRBV2 and TRBJ2-7; 9 bases are shared with TRBD1. Sequenced material: PBMCs, taken from a glioma patient whose treatment included an IDH1 peptide vaccine. The CDR3 loop reads CASSDSGQGSHEQYF. DNA of the CDR3: TGTGCCAGCAGTGATTCGGGACAGGGCAGCCACGAGCAGTACTTC.